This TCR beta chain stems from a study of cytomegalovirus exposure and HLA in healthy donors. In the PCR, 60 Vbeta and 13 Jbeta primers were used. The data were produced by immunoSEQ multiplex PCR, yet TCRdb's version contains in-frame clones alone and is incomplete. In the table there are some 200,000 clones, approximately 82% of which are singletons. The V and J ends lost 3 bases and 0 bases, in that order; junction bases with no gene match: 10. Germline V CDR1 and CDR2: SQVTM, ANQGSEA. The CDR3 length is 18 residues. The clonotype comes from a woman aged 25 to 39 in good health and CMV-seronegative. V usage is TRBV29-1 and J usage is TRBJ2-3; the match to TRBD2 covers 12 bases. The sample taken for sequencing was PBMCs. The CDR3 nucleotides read TGCAGCGTTGACCCCCCCGGGACTAGCGGGTCTAGCACAGATACGCAGTATTTT. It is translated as CSVDPPGTSGSSTDTQYF.